The T cell receptor (beta chain) described here comes from a study of blood T cells in healthy people across ages. Study-wide results and limits: Fewer expanded clones and more diversity marked long-lived versus aged donors.

Germline V lookup: CDR1 MGHDK, CDR2 SYGVNS. Trimming took off 4 bases at V and 4 bases at J, with 4 bases between the two ends. The CDR3 loop spans 11 amino acids. PCR was performed a second time for about 7 to 12 cycles using a sample-barcoded 5' primer and a J-beta primer mix. A single record per CDR3 protein comes from TCRdb applying MiXCR to the 5' RACE reads. In the table there are approximately 2,000,000 distinct CDR3 sequences, about two fifths of which are singletons. Aged about 6 to 95, donors were systemically healthy Caucasians from Russia. RNA extraction gave at least 6 micrograms of total RNA per sample. This clonotype has only a few counts. Its antigen is not known.

The receptor was isolated from a human donor in good health. This chain connects TRBV25-1 to TRBJ1-1; no clear D gene. The sequencing sample was made of blood. The CDR3 here is CASSASTEAFF. Written as DNA, the CDR3 is TGTGCCAGCAGTGCGAGCACTGAAGCTTTCTTT.